This T cell receptor (beta chain) was profiled in a study of OX40 agonist ivuxolimab in advanced cancers. For the study in its entirety: Ivuxolimab was a fully human IgG2 agonistic monoclonal antibody targeting the costimulatory receptor OX40 (CD134). The purpose of peripheral TCRbeta sequencing was to test whether ivuxolimab changed TCR sequence diversity and led to clonal T-cell expansion. Of the 50 to 55 dose-escalation patients, hepatocellular carcinoma was present in around 20, melanoma in around 15, renal cell carcinoma in 9 and head and neck cancer in 9. The paper reports the monotherapy dose-escalation portion (N of about 54 patients) of the phase I ivuxolimab trial. In the dose-escalation cohort, approximately 82% of patients were male, and the mean age was approximately 60 years, with a range of 23 to 79. Partial responses occurred in three dose-escalation patients, of whom one had hepatocellular carcinoma and two had cutaneous melanoma. Intravenous ivuxolimab was administered to patients every 2 weeks at six dose levels: 0.01, 0.1, 0.3, 1.5, 3 and 10 mg/kg. Prior anti-PD-1, anti-PD-L1 or anti-CTLA-4 therapy was permitted, and checkpoint inhibitors had been received by around 40% of dose-escalation patients.

The CDR3, from cysteine to phenylalanine, totals 15 residues. CDR3 DNA is the only sequence kept; it has 45 bases, read in frame from the first base. Trimming takes 3 bases off V and 5 bases off J; junction bases not matched to a gene: 7. According to the germline V gene, CDR1 reads ENHRY and CDR2 reads SYGVKD. The research as a whole found: On average, CD8+ T cells showed more expanded clones than CD4+ T cells after ivuxolimab. Low levels of normalized T-cell clonal expansion were also seen in some nonresponding patients. In partial responders in the 0.1-3.0 mg/kg groups, normalized peripheral clonal expansion was found to be among the lowest, especially among CD8+ T cells. At doses of 0.1 to 3.0 mg/kg, clonal expansion of both CD4+ and CD8+ blood T cells was observed from baseline to week 6. The antigen specificity of the clonally expanded peripheral T cells was not determined.

Patients with autoimmune disease history or receiving systemic immunosuppression were excluded from the trial. Peripheral blood for TCR sequencing was collected from all dose cohorts at baseline, on cycle 4 day 1, and on cycle 7 day 1. Samples came from an open-label, multicenter, first-in-human phase I dose-escalation trial of ivuxolimab. Adults with locally advanced or metastatic head and neck squamous cell, hepatocellular, melanoma or renal cell carcinoma were enrolled in the trial. Before TCR sequencing, CD4+ T cells and CD8+ T cells were sorted from peripheral blood as separate populations. To sequence the TCRbeta CDR3 region, genomic DNA was isolated from the sorted cells. TCRbeta CDR3 regions were sequenced using the immunoSEQ Assay. This immuneACCESS table, as held by TCRdb, lists in-frame sequences with V and J called but not all clones. Of the missing ones, under half trace to an unresolved V gene in checked studies; the others have no known cause. This sample has about 110,000 clones in its table, and less than 95% of those were observed once. The ten largest clones add up to about 0.5% of the sample.

Note on this clone: It has no known antigen specificity. Per-nucleotide qualities are absent, and no much larger clonotype sits a single base away.

The chain links TRBV10-3 with TRBJ2-3, with 8 bases in between that match TRBD2. The source was CD4+ or CD8+ T cells sorted from blood, collected in a trial of the OX40 agonist ivuxolimab. The TCR originated in an adult with an advanced solid tumor such as melanoma, head and neck, liver or kidney cancer. In nucleotides, the sequence is TGTGCCATCAGTGACTTAGCGGGGAAAAGAGATACGCAGTATTTT. Translated, it reads CAISDLAGKRDTQYF.